These 7 T cell receptor beta chains were sequenced from one sample in a study of cytomegalovirus exposure and HLA in healthy donors. The PCR ran on 60 Vbeta and 13 Jbeta primers. The data were produced by immunoSEQ multiplex PCR, yet TCRdb's version contains in-frame clones alone and is incomplete. This sample has around 190,000 clones; about three quarters occur once, and the top ten carry about 1.1%. Sequencing was performed on PBMCs. The receptors here all came from a middle-aged woman in good health and CMV-seronegative.

This sequence joins TRBV2 and TRBJ2-1; 10 bases fit TRBD1. From germline, CDR1 is SNHLY and CDR2 FYNNEI. V lost 3 bases, J lost 10 bases, and 3 bases stayed unmatched. The CDR3 totals 13 residues. CDR3 nucleotide sequence: TGTGCCAGCAGTGAGGGACAGGGGTTGGAGCAGTTCTTC. Protein product: CASSEGQGLEQFF. The variable domain in full, with the rest retrieved from reference TRBV2 and TRBJ2-1, is EPEVTQTPSHQVTQMGQEVILRCVPISNHLYFYWYRQILGQKVEFLVSFYNNEISEKSEIFDDQFSVERPDGSNFTLKIRSTKLEDSAMYFCASSEGQGLEQFFGPGTRLTVL.

For this clone: The sample carries other DNA sequences with the same CDR3. This chain joins TRBV4-3 and TRBJ2-1, with 10 bases lining up with TRBD2. The V gene's germline CDR1 is LGHNA and CDR2 YSLEER. This CDR3 region has 15 residues. V was clipped by 4 bases and J by 3 bases; unmatched bases: 3. The CDR3 region is CASSPSGGVYNEQFF. CDR3 sequence (DNA): TGCGCCAGCAGCCCCAGCGGGGGGGTCTACAATGAGCAGTTCTTC.

V and J are TRBV7-9 and TRBJ1-1; D uncertain. Between the trimmed V and J ends, which lost 5 bases and 5 bases, there was a span of 12 bases. The CDR3 covers 13 residues. The germline V gene encodes CDR1 SEHNR and CDR2 FQNEAQ (reference sequence). CDR3 nucleotide sequence: TGTGCCAGCAGCGAGCCGGGTAAAACTGAAGCTTTCTTT. Residues: CASSEPGKTEAFF.

This chain links TRBV7-9 with TRBJ2-7; D remains ambiguous. V shed 3 bases and J shed 6 bases, with 6 bases lying between them. Germline-derived CDR1 and CDR2 are SEHNR and FQNEAQ (reference sequence). The CDR3 is made up of 11 amino acids. The DNA for the CDR3 is TGTGCCAGCAGCTTTGAGGTCGAGCAGTACTTC. The encoded protein is CASSFEVEQYF.

This chain's CDR3 is CASSPEGQLDEKLFF. For the CDR3, the DNA is TGTGCCAGCTCACCGGAGGGGCAGTTGGATGAAAAACTGTTTTTT. The V and J genes are TRBV18 and TRBJ1-4; D may be TRBD1 (5 bases). Between the trimmed V and J ends, which lost 3 bases and 6 bases, there was a span of 14 bases. Germline V CDR1 and CDR2: KGHSH, LQKENI. This CDR3 spans 15 amino acids.

The rearrangement uses TRBV5-1 and TRBJ2-3; maybe TRBD1 (6 bases). Germline V gene lookup returns CDR1 SGHRS and CDR2 YFSETQ. Trimming stripped 1 base from V and 4 bases from J, with 10 bases between. This CDR3 comprises 14 residues. CDR3 amino acids: CASSLQGRADTQYF. Written as DNA, the CDR3 is TGCGCCAGCAGCTTGCAGGGGCGGGCAGATACGCAGTATTTT.

The chain employs TRBV10-3 and TRBJ1-1, with D unclear. V lost 2 bases and J lost 11, with 15 bases in between. Germline assignment: CDR1 ENHRY and CDR2 SYGVKD. The CDR3 is 13 amino acids. The CDR3 reads CAISEMTGSEAFF. Here the CDR3 DNA reads TGTGCCATCAGTGAGATGACGGGGAGCGAGGCTTTCTTT.